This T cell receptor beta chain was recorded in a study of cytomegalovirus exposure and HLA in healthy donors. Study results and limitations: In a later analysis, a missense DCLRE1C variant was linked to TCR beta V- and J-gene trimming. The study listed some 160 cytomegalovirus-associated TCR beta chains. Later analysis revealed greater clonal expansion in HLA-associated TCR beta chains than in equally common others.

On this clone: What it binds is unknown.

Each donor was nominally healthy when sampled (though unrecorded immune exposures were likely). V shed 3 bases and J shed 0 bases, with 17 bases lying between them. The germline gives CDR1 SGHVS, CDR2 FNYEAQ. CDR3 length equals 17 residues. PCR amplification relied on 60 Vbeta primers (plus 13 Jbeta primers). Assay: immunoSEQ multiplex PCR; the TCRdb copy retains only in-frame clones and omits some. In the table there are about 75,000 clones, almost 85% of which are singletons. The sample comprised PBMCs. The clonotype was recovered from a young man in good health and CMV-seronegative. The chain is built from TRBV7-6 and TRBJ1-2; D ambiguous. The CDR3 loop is CASSFPSPRPTNYGYTF. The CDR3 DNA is TGTGCCAGCAGCTTCCCCTCCCCCAGGCCCACTAACTATGGCTACACCTTC.